These T cell receptor beta chains were read from a single sample in a study of T cells in Graves' hyperthyroidism and ophthalmopathy. TCRdb re-called the multiplex PCR reads with MiXCR, one entry per CDR3 protein. The sample records about 690,000 distinct CDR3 sequences, around a sixth being singletons. The sample taken for sequencing was blood. The source of these receptors is a man between 50 and 59 years old with Graves' hyperthyroidism. Both conserved end residues are part of each CDR3. Fields, in order: V gene, clone size, D gene, J gene, CDR3 DNA, CDR3 protein. A D gene is named only where the DNA matches it firmly. Clone size is not always given. Where it is, it says once, few, many or a class for expanded clones.

TRBV12-3/TRBV12-4	many	.	TRBJ2-2	TGTGCCAGCATTGAGAGGGGGACCGGGGAGCTGTTTTTT	CASIERGTGELFF
TRBV28	few	TRBD2	TRBJ2-7	TGTGCCAGCAGCTTCGGGCGGGAGTTCATCTCCTACGAGCAGTACTTC	CASSFGREFISYEQYF
TRBV27	many	.	TRBJ2-3	TGTGCCAGCAGTTGGACAGTTTCCCTACGCACAGATACGCAGTATTTT	CASSWTVSLRTDTQYF
TRBV6-1	many	TRBD1	TRBJ1-1	TGTGCCAGCAGAGTAAATAGCAGGGGGCACACTGAAGCTTTCTTT	CASRVNSRGHTEAFF
TRBV2	many	TRBD2	TRBJ2-1	TGTGCCAGCAGTACTAGCGGTTTATTCTCCTACAATGAGCAGTTCTTC	CASSTSGLFSYNEQFF
TRBV27	many	.	TRBJ1-1	TGTGCCAGCAGGAGAATGACCAACACTGAAGCTTTCTTT	CASRRMTNTEAFF
TRBV12-3/TRBV12-4	many	TRBD2	TRBJ2-7	TGTGCCAGCAGTTCCTCGGGACTATTCGGGCAGTACTTC	CASSSSGLFGQYF
TRBV20-1	.	.	TRBJ1-6	TGCAGTGCTAGACGGAAGAGTTCACCCCTCCACTTT	CSARRKSSPLHF
TRBV6-1	.	.	TRBJ1-5	TGTGCCAGCAAACAGGGTAGCACTCAGCCCCAGCATTTT	CASKQGSTQPQHF
TRBV6-1	.	TRBD1	TRBJ2-2	TGTGCCAGCAGCCGACAGGGACGCCAAAACACCGGGGAGCTGTTTTTT	CASSRQGRQNTGELFF
TRBV30	many	.	TRBJ1-5	TGTGCCTGGAGTGTATCCGGGGCTCAGCCCCAGCATTTT	CAWSVSGAQPQHF
TRBV6-2/TRBV6-3	few	TRBD2	TRBJ2-4	TGTGCCAGCAGTGGGACTAGCGTTATAGCCAAAAACATTCAGTACTTC	CASSGTSVIAKNIQYF
TRBV28	few	.	TRBJ2-7	TGTGCCAGCAGTTTACGAGGGGCGGTCGAGCAGTACTTC	CASSLRGAVEQYF
TRBV5-1	.	TRBD1	TRBJ1-1	TGCGCCAGCAACTTGGGATCGAGGACAGGGGGGGGAACTGAAGCTTTCTTT	CASNLGSRTGGGTEAFF
TRBV7-9	many	.	TRBJ2-1	TGTGCCAGCAGCTCTGCTTTTGCTCGAGAGAACAATGAGCAGTTCTTC	CASSSAFARENNEQFF
TRBV18	.	.	TRBJ2-5	TGTGCCAGCTCACCTGACAGGTTCCAAGAGACCCAGTACTTC	CASSPDRFQETQYF
TRBV20-1	few	.	TRBJ2-1	TGCAGTGCTACAGCCGAGCAGTTCTTC	CSATAEQFF
TRBV9	once	.	TRBJ2-2	TGTGCCAGCAGCGCCCTCACTAGTGACACCGGGGAGCTGTTTTTT	CASSALTSDTGELFF
TRBV11-2	many	.	TRBJ2-1	TGTGCCAGCAGCTTATTATTTCGGGGTCCGCGCGGTACTTCCTACAATGAGCAGTTCTTC	CASSLLFRGPRGTSYNEQFF
TRBV20-1	.	.	TRBJ2-7	TGCAGTGCTGATGGAGCCCCCTACGAGCAGTACTTC	CSADGAPYEQYF
TRBV28	few	.	TRBJ1-4	TGTGCCAGCAGTCCGATCGAGTACAGGGTTAGTGGAAAACTGTTTTTT	CASSPIEYRVSGKLFF
TRBV13	.	.	TRBJ2-3	TGTGCCAGCAGCCAATTACAGCTGGCGGGTGAATACACAGATACGCAGTATTTT	CASSQLQLAGEYTDTQYF
TRBV12-3/TRBV12-4	.	.	TRBJ1-2	TGTGCCAGCAGTTTTAGTGTCGCTGGGAGCTACACCTTC	CASSFSVAGSYTF
TRBV19	.	TRBD2	TRBJ2-1	TGTGCCAGCAGGACTAGCGGGAGCTCCTACAATGAGCAGTTCTTC	CASRTSGSSYNEQFF
TRBV12-3/TRBV12-4	.	.	TRBJ2-5	TGTGCCAGCAGTACGGGGTCGGGAGAGACCCAGTACTTC	CASSTGSGETQYF
TRBV29-1	.	.	TRBJ1-2	TGCAGCGTTGAAAACAGGGCAGACTATGGCTACACCTTC	CSVENRADYGYTF
TRBV7-3	.	TRBD1	TRBJ2-3	TGTGCCAGCAGCCAGAGGGGACAGGGGGCTTCAGATACGCAGTATTTT	CASSQRGQGASDTQYF
TRBV10-3	many	.	TRBJ2-7	TGTGCCATCAGTGATTGGCGGGATGTGGCCTACGAGCAGTACTTC	CAISDWRDVAYEQYF
TRBV27	.	.	TRBJ1-5	TGTGCCAGCAGTTTATCCCCAGGAGGCCTCGGAGGTCAGCCCCAGCATTTT	CASSLSPGGLGGQPQHF
TRBV28	many	TRBD1	TRBJ1-1	TGTGCCAGTGTTAGTGCGGGACAGGGGAACACTGAAGCTTTCTTT	CASVSAGQGNTEAFF
TRBV30	many	.	TRBJ2-7	TGTGCCTGGAGTTGGGGAGGAGGGTATCACGAGCAGTACTTC	CAWSWGGGYHEQYF
TRBV28	many	.	TRBJ1-1	TGTGCCAGCAGGCCGACAGGCCACATCATGGGGAACACTGAAGCTTTCTTT	CASRPTGHIMGNTEAFF
TRBV20-1	.	.	TRBJ1-5	TGCAGTGCTAGTGCAGGCAATCAGCCCCAGCATTTT	CSASAGNQPQHF
TRBV5-8	many	.	TRBJ1-5	TGTGCCAGCAGCTTGGACTTAGGGCTCACAAATCAGCCCCAGCATTTT	CASSLDLGLTNQPQHF
TRBV6-5	.	.	TRBJ2-7	TGTGCCAGCAGACAGGTCTTGAAGGACGAGCAGTACTTC	CASRQVLKDEQYF
TRBV5-1	.	.	TRBJ2-2	TGCGCCACGGGGGACAGAGACTTCGGGGAGCTGTTTTTT	CATGDRDFGELFF
TRBV28	many	.	TRBJ2-1	TGTGCCAGCAGTTCCAGGGCTCGGAGGTTCTCCTACAATGAGCAGTTCTTC	CASSSRARRFSYNEQFF
TRBV2	many	TRBD1	TRBJ1-5	TGTGCCAGCAGTGAATCCCCCCACAGGGGGCTAATCAGCCCCCAGCATTTT	CASSESPHRGLISPQHF
TRBV10-1	.	.	TRBJ2-3	TGCGCCAGCAGTGAGTCGATTGGAACAGATACGCAGTATTTT	CASSESIGTDTQYF
TRBV11-2	many	TRBD1	TRBJ1-2	TGTGCCAGCAGCTTAGAGCAGGGACAGAGAAAGGACTATGGCTACACCTTC	CASSLEQGQRKDYGYTF
TRBV7-9	.	.	TRBJ2-1	TGTGCCAGCAGCTTTGATAGCGGGCAGTTCTTC	CASSFDSGQFF
TRBV5-1	many	TRBD2	TRBJ2-3	TGCGCCAGCAGCTTGGCGGCTAGCGGATACACAGATACGCAGTATTTT	CASSLAASGYTDTQYF
TRBV6-5	.	TRBD1	TRBJ2-7	TGTGCCAGCAGTTACGGGGGACAGGGACCCTACGAGCAGTACTTC	CASSYGGQGPYEQYF
TRBV29-1	.	.	TRBJ2-1	TGCAGCGTTGTACCCCATACCTACAATGAGCAGTTCTTC	CSVVPHTYNEQFF
TRBV5-4	.	TRBD2	TRBJ2-1	TGTGCCAGCAGTATGGGCCCTAGCGGAGAATACAATGAGCAGTTCTTC	CASSMGPSGEYNEQFF
TRBV15	many	.	TRBJ2-5	TGTGCCACCAGCAGAGAAGTGGGCGCGGGGGAGACCCAGTACTTC	CATSREVGAGETQYF
TRBV7-2	many	TRBD1	TRBJ1-6	TGTGCCAGCAGCGACCGGGACAGCGGAAGCTCACCCCTCCACTTT	CASSDRDSGSSPLHF
TRBV28	many	TRBD1	TRBJ2-7	TGTGCCACCCGGTCGGGACAGGGACTGGAGGAGCAGTACTTC	CATRSGQGLEEQYF
TRBV6-2/TRBV6-3	few	TRBD1	TRBJ1-2	TGTGCCAGCAAGGACAGGGAGGTCTCCGGCTACACCTTC	CASKDREVSGYTF
TRBV6-5	.	TRBD1	TRBJ1-2	TGTGCCAGCAGTTACGACAGGGGGCTTGGCTATGGCTACACCTTC	CASSYDRGLGYGYTF
TRBV19	.	.	TRBJ1-2	TGTGCCAGTAGTATGGTCCAGGCGAACTATGGCTACACCTTC	CASSMVQANYGYTF
TRBV28	many	TRBD2	TRBJ2-7	TGTGCCAGCAGTTTACGCCTAGCGGGAGTGAGGGAGCAGTACTTC	CASSLRLAGVREQYF
TRBV30	many	.	TRBJ2-4	TGTGCCTGGAGTGTAGGCGGAGCCAAAAACATTCAGTACTTC	CAWSVGGAKNIQYF